This T cell receptor (beta chain) stems from a study of T cell repertoires in cytomegalovirus infection. Study background: Recently identified HLA-C-restricted and well-studied HLA-B-restricted CMV epitopes were used. CMV infection together with matching HLA type was indicated by public TCR beta signatures. Study-wide points: Clonotype analysis showed dominance of the ex vivo response by HLA-C-restricted CMV-specific TCR beta clonotypes.

The CDR3 covers 15 residues. The germline gives CDR1 SGHTA, CDR2 FQGNSA. V was trimmed by 6 bases and J by 1 base, leaving 13 bases between them. In TCRdb, the reads were re-called with MiXCR into one record per CDR3 protein. The repertoire holds under 850,000 distinct CDR3 sequences, with about 30% as singletons. This clonotype turned up a few times. What it binds is not known. Sequences were derived from cultured PBMCs, sampled from culture after CMV antigen stimulation. The chain has TRBV7-2 and TRBJ1-3; D is perhaps TRBD1 (5 bases). The receptor's source is a human donor in good health (CMV status not recorded). Some clones in this sample may be carry-over from other donors' samples. DNA of the CDR3: TGTGCCAGCAGGCAATATGGGGCTTCTGGAAACACCATATATTTT. This translates into CASRQYGASGNTIYF.